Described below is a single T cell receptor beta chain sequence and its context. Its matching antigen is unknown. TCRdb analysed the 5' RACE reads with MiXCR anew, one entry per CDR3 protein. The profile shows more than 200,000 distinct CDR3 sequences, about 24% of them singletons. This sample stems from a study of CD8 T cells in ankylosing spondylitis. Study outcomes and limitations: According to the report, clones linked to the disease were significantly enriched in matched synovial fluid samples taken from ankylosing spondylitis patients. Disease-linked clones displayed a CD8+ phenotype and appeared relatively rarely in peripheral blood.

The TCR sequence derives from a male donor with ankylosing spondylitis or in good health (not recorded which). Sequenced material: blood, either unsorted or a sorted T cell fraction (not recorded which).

CDR3 sequence: CASSNGPRRADTQYF. The CDR3 DNA follows: TGTGCCAGCAGCAACGGACCAAGGAGGGCAGATACGCAGTATTTT. The chain couples TRBV21-1 to TRBJ2-3; no check of the table's D call, TRBD2, against the DNA was made. TRBV21-1 is shown as a pseudogene. The CDR3 consists of 15 residues.